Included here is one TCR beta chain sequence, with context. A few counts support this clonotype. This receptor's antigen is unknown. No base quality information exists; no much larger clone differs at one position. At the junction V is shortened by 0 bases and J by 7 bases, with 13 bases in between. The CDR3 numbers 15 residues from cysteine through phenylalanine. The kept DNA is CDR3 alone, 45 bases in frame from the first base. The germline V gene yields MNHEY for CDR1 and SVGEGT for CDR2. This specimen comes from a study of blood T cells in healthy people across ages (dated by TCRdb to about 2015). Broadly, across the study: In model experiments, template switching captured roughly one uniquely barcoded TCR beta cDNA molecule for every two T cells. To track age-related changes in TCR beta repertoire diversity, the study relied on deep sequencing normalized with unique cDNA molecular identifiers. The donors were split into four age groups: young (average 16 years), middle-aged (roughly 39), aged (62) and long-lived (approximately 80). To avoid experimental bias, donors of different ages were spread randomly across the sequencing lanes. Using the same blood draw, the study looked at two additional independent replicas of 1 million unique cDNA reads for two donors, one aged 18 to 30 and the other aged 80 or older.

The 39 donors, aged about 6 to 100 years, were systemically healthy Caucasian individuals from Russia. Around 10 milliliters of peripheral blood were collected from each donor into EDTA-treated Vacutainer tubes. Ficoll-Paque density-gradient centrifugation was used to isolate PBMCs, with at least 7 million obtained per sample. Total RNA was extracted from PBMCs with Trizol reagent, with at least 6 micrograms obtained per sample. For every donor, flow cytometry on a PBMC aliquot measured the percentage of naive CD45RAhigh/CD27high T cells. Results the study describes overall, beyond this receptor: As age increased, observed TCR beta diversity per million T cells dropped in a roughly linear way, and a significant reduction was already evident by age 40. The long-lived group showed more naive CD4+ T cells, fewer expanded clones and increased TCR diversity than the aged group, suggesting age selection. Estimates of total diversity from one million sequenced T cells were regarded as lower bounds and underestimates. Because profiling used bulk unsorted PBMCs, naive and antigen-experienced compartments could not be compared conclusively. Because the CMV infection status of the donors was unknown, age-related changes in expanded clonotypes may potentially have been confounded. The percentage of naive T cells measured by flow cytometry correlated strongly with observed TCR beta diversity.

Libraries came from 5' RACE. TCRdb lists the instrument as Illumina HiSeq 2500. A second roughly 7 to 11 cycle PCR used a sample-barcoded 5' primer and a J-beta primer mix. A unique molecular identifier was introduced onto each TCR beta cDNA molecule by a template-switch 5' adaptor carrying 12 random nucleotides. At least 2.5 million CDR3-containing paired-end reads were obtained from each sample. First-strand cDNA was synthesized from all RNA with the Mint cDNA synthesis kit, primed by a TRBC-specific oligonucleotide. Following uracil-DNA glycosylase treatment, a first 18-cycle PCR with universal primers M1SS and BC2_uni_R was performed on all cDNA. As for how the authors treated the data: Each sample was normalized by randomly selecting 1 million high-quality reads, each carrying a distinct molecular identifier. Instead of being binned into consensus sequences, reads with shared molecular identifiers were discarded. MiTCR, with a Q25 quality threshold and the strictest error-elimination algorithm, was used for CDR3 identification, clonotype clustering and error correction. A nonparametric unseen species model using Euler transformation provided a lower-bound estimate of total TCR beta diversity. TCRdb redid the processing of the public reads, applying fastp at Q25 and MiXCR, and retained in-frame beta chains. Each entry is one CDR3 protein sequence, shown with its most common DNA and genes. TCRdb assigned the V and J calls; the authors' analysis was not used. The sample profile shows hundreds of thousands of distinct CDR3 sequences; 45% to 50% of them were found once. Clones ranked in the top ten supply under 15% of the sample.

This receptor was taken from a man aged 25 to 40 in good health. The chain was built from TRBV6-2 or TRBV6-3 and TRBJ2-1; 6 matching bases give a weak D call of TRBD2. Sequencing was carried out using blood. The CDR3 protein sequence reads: CASSYSMAGRNEQFF. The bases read TGTGCCAGCAGTTACTCGATGGCAGGGAGGAATGAGCAGTTCTTC.